This T cell receptor (beta chain) was documented in a study of shared clonotypes between healthy human individuals. The wider study: Used for every donor were three CD4 naive, three CD4 memory, two CD8 naive and one CD8 memory plate.

Study-wide results and limits: Non-shared clonotypes were found to have lower generation probabilities than the clonotypes that were shared by all four of the sorted-subset donors. As a rule, naive subsets had a larger estimated richness than memory subsets.

Clones were sequenced by immunoSEQ multiplex PCR, and TCRdb holds only the in-frame ones, with some missing. The sample carries about 190,000 clones, approximately 62% recorded once. A single count supports this clone. Its antigen is unidentified. With V trimmed by 2 bases and J by 6 bases, 9 bases remained unmatched. The CDR3 is 16 residues long. The germline V gene encodes CDR1 SEHNR and CDR2 FQNEAQ (reference sequence). A CD45RA-negative memory subset and a CD45RA+ naive subset were separated from the CD4+ cells. The specimen sequenced was memory CD4+ T cells sorted from blood. Subset meaning: CD45RA-negative fraction. This TCR came from a young man in good health. The chain combines TRBV7-9 with TRBJ1-4; 7 bases align to TRBD1. In DNA, the CDR3 is TGTGCCAGCAGCTTATCAGTAGGGGGCCGTGATGAAAAACTGTTTTTT. Protein product: CASSLSVGGRDEKLFF.